The entry that follows covers one TCR beta chain sequence. At the survey level, the v3.0 immunoSEQ assay was run. What sequencing targeted per sample was about 35,000-55,000 T-cell genomes. The data were produced by immunoSEQ multiplex PCR, yet TCRdb's version contains in-frame clones alone and is incomplete. The sample holds more than 15,000 clones; around 80% are singletons and the top ten take 13% to 15%. The entry originates in a study of long-term antiretroviral therapy in people with HIV. CDR3 length: 15 amino acids. Germline CDR1 MNHNS, CDR2 SASEGT. Trimming pared 2 bases from V and 4 bases from J, leaving 14 bases between. No donor had fewer than one pre-ART PBMC sample or fewer than two post-ART PBMC samples.

This clonotype was obtained from a young woman with HIV. This sequence joins TRBV6-1 and TRBJ1-1; D possibly corresponds to TRBD1 (5 bases). Specimen: unsorted PBMCs, collected 2.9 years after starting antiretroviral therapy. In nucleotides, the CDR3 is TGTGCCAGCAGTGAACCTCAGGGATGGGGCACTGAAGCTTTCTTT. Translation: CASSEPQGWGTEAFF.